Listed here are 10 T cell receptor beta chains from one sample, sequenced in a study of blood T cell repertoires in COVID-19. Assay used: immunoSEQ multiplex PCR; TCRdb lists only in-frame clones, some missing. The table has some 20,000 clones, 91% seen once; the top ten hold 7.2%. The sequencing sample was made of peripheral blood. These receptors were obtained from a human donor in a cohort sampled during active COVID-19.

This sequence joins TRBV10-1 and TRBJ2-7; D perhaps matches TRBD1 (7 bases). Trimming took off 6 bases at V and 3 bases at J, with 24 bases between the two ends. The CDR3 contains 17 residues. Germline V gene sequence: CDR1 WNHNN, CDR2 SYGVQD (reference sequence). DNA for the CDR3: TGCGCCAGCAGCGAAGGGGGGTGGCGGGACAGTTTCTACGAGCAGTACTTC. This gives the protein CASSEGGWRDSFYEQYF.

The sample holds one count of this clone. This chain uses TRBV29-1 with TRBJ2-5; a possible D gene is TRBD2 (6 bases). Germline V gene lookup returns CDR1 SQVTM and CDR2 ANQGSEA. V lost 6 bases and J lost 3, with 11 bases in between. The length of the CDR3 is 12 residues. The CDR3 sequence is CSVVADKETQYF. CDR3 coding DNA: TGCAGCGTCGTAGCGGATAAAGAGACCCAGTACTTC.

The chain carries TRBV25-1 and TRBJ2-1; the D is unclear. Per germline, CDR1 MGHDK and CDR2 SYGVNS. The CDR3 is 15 amino acids. V was clipped by 1 base and J by 4 bases, with 11 bases between them. The CDR3 sequence: CASSESNPLYNEQFF. The CDR3 coding sequence is TGTGCCAGCAGTGAATCCAATCCGCTATACAATGAGCAGTTCTTC.

The CDR3 DNA sequence: TGTGCCAGCTCACCAAACAAGGGGGCTCATGCTGAAGCTTTCTTT. Translated: CASSPNKGAHAEAFF. The chain links TRBV18 to TRBJ1-1; 7 nucleotides match TRBD1. V lost 2 bases to trimming and J lost 6 bases; unmatched junction nucleotides: 9. CDR1 is KGHSH and CDR2 is LQKENI in the germline V gene. CDR3 length equals 15 residues.

The V gene is TRBV6-5, the J gene TRBJ1-6, with 7 bases that match TRBD1. The V and J ends lost 6 bases and 4 bases, in that order; junction bases with no gene match: 3. The CDR3 is 14 residues long. Germline V gene data show CDR1 as MNHEY and CDR2 as SVGAGI. The CDR3 reads CASRRDRYNSPLHF. CDR3 bases: TGTGCCAGCAGAAGGGACAGATATAATTCACCCCTCCACTTT.

V usage is TRBV5-1 and J usage is TRBJ2-2, with 7 bases aligning to TRBD1. Germline CDR1 and CDR2: SGHRS and YFSETQ. Trimming at V came to 4 bases and at J to 4 bases, leaving 7 bases not matched to a gene. This CDR3 is 15 amino acids long. The CDR3 protein is CASSPTTGSTGELFF. The CDR3 nucleotides are TGCGCCAGCAGCCCCACGACAGGGAGCACCGGGGAGCTGTTTTTT. Looking up the rest from reference TRBV5-1 and TRBJ2-2 gives the full variable domain: KAGVTQTPRYLIKTRGQQVTLSCSPISGHRSVSWYQQTPGQGLQFLFEYFSETQRNKGNFPGRFSGRQFSNSRSEMNVSTLELGDSALYLCASSPTTGSTGELFFGEGSRLTVL.

This clone was picked up one time. J is TRBJ1-3 and V is TRBV3-1 (or the pseudogene TRBV3-2), with TRBD1 matching 7 bases. Germline V CDR1 and CDR2: LGHDT, YNNKEL (reference sequence). V lost 4 bases, J lost 2 bases, and 8 bases stayed unmatched. The CDR3 is 16 residues long. As DNA, the CDR3 is TGTGCCAGCAGCCTTACGACAGGGCAAACTGGAAACACCATATATTTT. Its translation: CASSLTTGQTGNTIYF.

This clone was found once. CDR3 region: CASSPRSQGARNEQFF. CDR3 sequence (DNA): TGTGCCAGCTCACCACGAAGTCAGGGGGCGCGTAATGAGCAGTTCTTC. The J gene is TRBJ2-1, the V gene TRBV18, with 8 bases identical to TRBD1. V lost 1 base and J lost 7; bases outside the gene matches: 9. Germline assignment: CDR1 KGHSH and CDR2 LQKENI. The CDR3 consists of 16 residues.

J is TRBJ1-5 and V is TRBV6-6; no reliable D call. The ends were cut back, 2 bases at V and 3 bases at J, with 8 bases in the middle. The CDR3 extends over 14 amino acids. Germline values: CDR1 MNHNY, CDR2 SVGAGI (reference sequence). The CDR3 DNA is TGTGCCAGCAGTTACGGCGGTGCCAATCAGCCCCAGCATTTT. Residues: CASSYGGANQPQHF.

The chain employs TRBV27 and TRBJ2-1; 9 bases agree with TRBD2. With V trimmed by 5 bases and J by 7 bases, 9 bases remained unmatched. Germline V CDR1 and CDR2: MNHEY, SMNVEV (reference sequence). The CDR3 spans 15 residues. The CDR3 nucleotides are TGTGCCAGCAGTCCCTTAGCGGGAGCGGGAAATGAGCAGTTCTTC. It translates to CASSPLAGAGNEQFF.